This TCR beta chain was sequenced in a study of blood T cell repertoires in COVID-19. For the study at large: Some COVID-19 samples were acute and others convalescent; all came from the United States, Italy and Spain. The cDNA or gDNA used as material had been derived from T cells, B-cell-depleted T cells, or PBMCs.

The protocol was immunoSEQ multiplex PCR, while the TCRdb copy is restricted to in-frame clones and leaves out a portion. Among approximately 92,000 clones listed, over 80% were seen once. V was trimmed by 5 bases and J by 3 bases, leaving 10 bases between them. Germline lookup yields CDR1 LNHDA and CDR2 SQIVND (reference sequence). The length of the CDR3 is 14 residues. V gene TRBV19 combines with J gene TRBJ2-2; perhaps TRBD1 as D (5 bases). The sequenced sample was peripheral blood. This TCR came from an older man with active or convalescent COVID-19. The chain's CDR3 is CASSADRDTGELFF. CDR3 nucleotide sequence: TGTGCCAGTAGTGCCGACAGAGACACCGGGGAGCTGTTTTTT.